This TCR beta chain was profiled in a study of cytotoxic CD8 clonotypes in ibrutinib-treated CLL. Comment on this clone: Its antigen is currently unknown.

Study outcomes and limitations: The times at which samples were taken varied between sustained-remission and progressing patients. Clonality went up at the time of ibrutinib response, stayed stable in sustained remission, and later dropped back toward its baseline level at progression. At baseline, clonality was higher than in age-matched healthy donors and correlated with CD8+ counts.

The intended depth for sequencing was 1 in 200,000 to 1 in 1 million T cells. Assay used: immunoSEQ multiplex PCR; TCRdb lists only in-frame clones, some missing. Of 100,000 to 150,000 clones listed, 70% to 90% are singletons. V lost 4 bases and J lost 3, with 16 bases in between. CDR3 size: 15 residues. Germline loops: CDR1 SGHDT, CDR2 YYEEEE. The rearrangement uses TRBV5-6 and TRBJ1-1; possible D gene TRBD1, 5 bases. The receptor was isolated from a human donor with chronic lymphocytic leukemia. The sample was PBMCs, taken after 24 months of ibrutinib treatment. CDR3 amino acids: CASSRRQLRDTEAFF. The CDR3 DNA is TGTGCCAGCAGCCGTAGACAGCTCAGGGACACTGAAGCTTTCTTT.